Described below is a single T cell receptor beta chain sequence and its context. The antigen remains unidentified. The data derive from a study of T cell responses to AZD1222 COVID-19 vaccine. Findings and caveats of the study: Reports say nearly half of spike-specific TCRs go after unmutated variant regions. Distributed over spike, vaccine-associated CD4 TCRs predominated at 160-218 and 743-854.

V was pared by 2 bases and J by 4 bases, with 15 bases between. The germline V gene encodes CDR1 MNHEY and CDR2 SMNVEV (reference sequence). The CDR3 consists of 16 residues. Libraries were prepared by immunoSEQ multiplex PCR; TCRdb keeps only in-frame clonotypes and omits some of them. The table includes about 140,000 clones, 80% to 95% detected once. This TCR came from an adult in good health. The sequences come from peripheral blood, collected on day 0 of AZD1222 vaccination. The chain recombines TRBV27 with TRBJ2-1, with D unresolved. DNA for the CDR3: TGTGCCAGCAGTTTAGGAAACCGACCTCTATACAATGAGCAGTTCTTC. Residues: CASSLGNRPLYNEQFF.